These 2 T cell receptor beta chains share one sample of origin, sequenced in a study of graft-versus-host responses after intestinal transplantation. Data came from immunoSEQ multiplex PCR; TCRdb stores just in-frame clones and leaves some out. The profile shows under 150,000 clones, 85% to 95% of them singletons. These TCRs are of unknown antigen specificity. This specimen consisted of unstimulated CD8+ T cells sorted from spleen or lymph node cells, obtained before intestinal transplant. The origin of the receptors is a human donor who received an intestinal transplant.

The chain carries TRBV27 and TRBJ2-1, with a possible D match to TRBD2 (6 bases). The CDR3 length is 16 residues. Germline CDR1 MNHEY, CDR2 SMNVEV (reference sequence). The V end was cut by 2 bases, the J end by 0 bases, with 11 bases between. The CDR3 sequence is CASSLRGRNSYNEQFF. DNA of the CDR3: TGTGCCAGCAGTTTACGGGGGAGGAACTCCTACAATGAGCAGTTCTTC.

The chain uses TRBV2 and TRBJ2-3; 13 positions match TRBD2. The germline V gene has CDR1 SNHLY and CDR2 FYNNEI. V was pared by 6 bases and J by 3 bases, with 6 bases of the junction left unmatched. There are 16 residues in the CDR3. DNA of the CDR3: TGTGCCAGCAGGGAGGGACTAGCGGGATTGACAGATACGCAGTATTTT. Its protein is CASREGLAGLTDTQYF.